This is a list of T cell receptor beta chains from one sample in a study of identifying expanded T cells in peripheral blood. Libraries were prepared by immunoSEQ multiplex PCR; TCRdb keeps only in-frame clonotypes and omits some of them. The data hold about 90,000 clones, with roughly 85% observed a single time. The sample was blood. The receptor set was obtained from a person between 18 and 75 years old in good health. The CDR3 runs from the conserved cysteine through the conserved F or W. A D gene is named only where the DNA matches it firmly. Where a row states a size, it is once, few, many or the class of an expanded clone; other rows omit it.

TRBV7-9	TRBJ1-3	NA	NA	TGTGCCAGCAGCTTAGTCCCGGGGAATGGAAACACCATATATTTT	CASSLVPGNGNTIYF
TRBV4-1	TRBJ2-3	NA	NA	TGCGCCAGCAGCCAAGTGTTTTCGGGTTCGGGTTCCGCAGATACGCAGTATTTT	CASSQVFSGSGSADTQYF
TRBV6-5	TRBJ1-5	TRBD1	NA	TGTGCCAGCAGCCCCGGGACAGGGAGGCTTCAGCCCCAGCATTTT	CASSPGTGRLQPQHF
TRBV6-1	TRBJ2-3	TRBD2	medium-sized	TGTGCCAGCAGTGGACTAGCGGGGGGTAGCACAGATACGCAGTATTTT	CASSGLAGGSTDTQYF
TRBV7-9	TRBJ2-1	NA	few	TGTGCCAGCAGCTTAGAGGGTACCGGGGGAGAGCAGTTCTTC	CASSLEGTGGEQFF
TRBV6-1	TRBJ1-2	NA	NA	TGTGCCAGCAGAATAACCGGGACATCAAGCTATGGCTACACCTTC	CASRITGTSSYGYTF
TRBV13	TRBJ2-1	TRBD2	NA	TGTGCCAGCAGCTTAGTCAGACGGCGGGGGGTAATAGGTGAGCAGTTCTTC	CASSLVRRRGVIGEQFF
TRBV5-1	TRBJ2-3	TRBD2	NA	TGCGCCAGCAGCTTGGGAGCGGGGCCTACAGATACGCAGTATTTT	CASSLGAGPTDTQYF
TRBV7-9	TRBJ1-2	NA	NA	TGTGCCAGCAGCTTAGGAGGGCACAACTATGGCTACACCTTC	CASSLGGHNYGYTF
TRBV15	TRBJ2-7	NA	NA	TGTGCCACCAGCCGAGGGGGGGGAAGTTACCACGAGCAGTACTTC	CATSRGGGSYHEQYF
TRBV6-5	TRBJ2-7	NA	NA	TGTGCCAGCAGTTACTCAGAGCCGTACGAGCAGTACTTC	CASSYSEPYEQYF
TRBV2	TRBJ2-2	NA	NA	TGTGCCAGCGGCGGTGGCGGGGAGCTGTTTTTT	CASGGGGELFF
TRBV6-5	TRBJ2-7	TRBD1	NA	TGTGCCAGCAGTTACCGGGACAGGGGGTACGAGCAGTACTTC	CASSYRDRGYEQYF
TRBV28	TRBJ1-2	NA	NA	TGTGCCAGCAGCTCCCCTAACAGCCCGAGGAGCTATGGCTACACCTTC	CASSSPNSPRSYGYTF